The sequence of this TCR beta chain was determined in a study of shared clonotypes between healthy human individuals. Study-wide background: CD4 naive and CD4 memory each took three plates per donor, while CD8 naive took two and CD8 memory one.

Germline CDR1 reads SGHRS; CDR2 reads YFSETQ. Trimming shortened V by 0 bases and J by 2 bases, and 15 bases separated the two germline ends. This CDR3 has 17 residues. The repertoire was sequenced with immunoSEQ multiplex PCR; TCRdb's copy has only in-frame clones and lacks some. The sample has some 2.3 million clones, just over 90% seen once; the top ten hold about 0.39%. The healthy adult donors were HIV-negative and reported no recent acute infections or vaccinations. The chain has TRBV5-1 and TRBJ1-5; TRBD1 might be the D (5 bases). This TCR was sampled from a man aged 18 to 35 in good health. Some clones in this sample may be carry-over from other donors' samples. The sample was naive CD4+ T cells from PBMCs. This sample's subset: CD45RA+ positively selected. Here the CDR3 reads CASSLGEGGTGNQPQHF. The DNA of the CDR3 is TGCGCCAGCAGCTTGGGAGAGGGAGGGACGGGCAATCAGCCCCAGCATTTT.